The entry below describes one T cell receptor (beta chain). Its matching antigen is unknown. An end of the junction does not agree with germline; a read error may underlie this. The CDR3 runs to 12 residues. CDR1 and CDR2 from the germline V gene are SGHRS and YFSETQ. Donors were ostensibly healthy at sampling, although undocumented immune exposures were probable. Both 60 Vbeta primers and 13 Jbeta primers went into the PCR. Produced via immunoSEQ multiplex PCR; TCRdb's table is partial and in-frame only. The sample includes some 64,000 clones, more than 70% of them seen just once. These data belong to a study of cytomegalovirus exposure and HLA in healthy donors. Study-wide results and caveats: In a later analysis, HLA-associated beta chains showed higher expansion and lower generation probabilities than comparable chains. In presence/absence analyses, roughly uniform sequencing depth across donors was assumed. Common viral pathogens seemed to be connected with several of the most significant clusters, according to a later analysis.

V is TRBV5-1 and J is TRBJ1-4; 8 bases align to TRBD1. The receptor was derived from a young man in good health and CMV-seropositive. Sequenced input: PBMCs. The CDR3 sequence is CASSLAGGDRVF. CDR3 nucleotides: TGCGCCAGCAGCTTGGCAGGGGGCGATCGTGTTTTT. Combining the CDR3 with reference TRBV5-1 and TRBJ1-4 gives the whole variable domain KAGVTQTPRYLIKTRGQQVTLSCSPISGHRSVSWYQQTPGQGLQFLFEYFSETQRNKGNFPGRFSGRQFSNSRSEMNVSTLELGDSALYLCASSLAGGDRVFGSGTQLSVL.